The present entry profiles one TCR beta chain with its context. TCRdb's copy holds only in-frame clones and misses some; the assay was immunoSEQ multiplex PCR. The sample carries nearly 200,000 clones, around 84% recorded once. This sample was included in a study of cytomegalovirus exposure and HLA in healthy donors. The germline V gene has CDR1 MRHNA and CDR2 SNTAGT. The V end was cut by 0 bases, the J end by 2 bases, with 12 bases between. This CDR3 is 16 amino acids long. The receptor was isolated from a woman aged 25 to 39 in good health and CMV-seropositive. Sequencing was done on a sample of PBMCs. V usage is TRBV6-4 and J usage is TRBJ2-3, with D possibly matching TRBD2 (5 bases). CDR3 nucleotide sequence: TGTGCCAGCAGTGACTCGTCGGCGGGTTACACAGATACGCAGTATTTT. It codes for CASSDSSAGYTDTQYF.